This note documents a single TCR beta chain sequence. Its matching antigen is unknown. These data originate in a study of shared clonotypes between healthy human individuals. Whole-study results and caveats: Only blood samples were collected, and tissue repertoires likely differ. It was anticipated that sequencing depth would influence how many clonotypes donors shared. Non-shared clonotypes showed lower generation probabilities than clonotypes common to all four donors. Despite large depth, sorted-subset datasets appeared incompletely sequenced.

Germline V gene data show CDR1 as ENHRY and CDR2 as SYGVKD. V dropped 4 bases and J dropped 3 bases, with 10 bases sitting between them. There are 14 residues in the CDR3. Generated by immunoSEQ multiplex PCR, the TCRdb table keeps only in-frame clones and is missing some. This table holds over a million clones, around three quarters found once. The clonotype comes from a man between 18 and 35 years old in good health. Some clones in this sample may be carry-over from other donors' samples. The gene calls are TRBV10-3 and TRBJ2-1; D call uncertain. The sample was memory CD4+ T cells from PBMCs. Subset described: CD45RA-negative fraction. The CDR3 nucleotides read TGTGCCATCAGTGCGGACCGATTCTACAATGAGCAGTTCTTC. Its protein product is CAISADRFYNEQFF.